Listed here are 17 T cell receptor beta chains from one sample, sequenced in a study of T cell repertoires in cytomegalovirus infection. TCRdb fed the reads into MiXCR, producing one record per CDR3 protein. This table holds roughly 720,000 distinct CDR3 sequences, roughly a third found once. Sample: PBMCs. The receptors here all came from a human donor in good health (CMV status not recorded). Some clones in this sample may be carry-over from other donors' samples.

V is TRBV4-2 and J is TRBJ2-7, with 11 bases that match TRBD2. Trimming took 3 bases from V and 1 from J; bases not matched to a gene: 5. Per germline, CDR1 LGHNA and CDR2 YNFKEQ. The CDR3 extends over 16 amino acids. The CDR3 loop is CASSQSSGRASYEQYF. In nucleotides, the CDR3 is TGTGCCAGCAGCCAGAGTAGCGGGAGGGCTTCCTACGAGCAGTACTTC.

As for this clonotype: A much larger clone differs from this one at a single base, so this may be a read error. The V and J genes are TRBV12-3 or TRBV12-4 and TRBJ1-5; D not resolved. The CDR3 sequence is 15 residues long. CDR3 sequence (DNA): TGTACCAGCAGTTTAGGTCAATTCAGCAATCAGCCCCAGCATTTT. Translated, it gives CTSSLGQFSNQPQHF.

The rearrangement joins TRBV7-9 to TRBJ2-7; D is unresolved. The CDR3 is made up of 14 amino acids. Germline lookup yields CDR1 SEHNR and CDR2 FQNEAQ (reference sequence). Trimming stripped 5 bases from V and 6 bases from J, with 17 bases between. The CDR3 bases are TGTGCCAGCAGCCCCCTCGCCTTACTGGGCGAGCAGTACTTC. Encoded protein: CASSPLALLGEQYF.

The table lists this clonotype with many counts. CDR3 sequence reads: CASGQPEVAGNQPQHF. For the CDR3, the DNA is TGTGCCAGCGGACAGCCCGAGGTCGCTGGCAATCAGCCCCAGCATTTT. The chain carries TRBV28 and TRBJ1-5; D is possibly TRBD1 (6 bases). The CDR3 is 16 amino acids. Trimming cost V 8 bases and J 2 bases, with 19 bases left between them. Germline values: CDR1 MDHEN, CDR2 SYDVKM.

The J gene is TRBJ2-7, the V gene TRBV11-2; 8 nucleotides line up with TRBD1. The V and J ends lost 1 base and 5 bases, in that order; junction bases with no gene match: 13. CDR1 SGHAT and CDR2 FQNNGV come from the germline V gene. The CDR3 has 17 amino acids. The CDR3 nucleotides are TGTGCCAGCAGCTTAGGTCCGGGACAGGCTTTTGGGAACGAGCAGTACTTC. This sequence encodes CASSLGPGQAFGNEQYF.

This clonotype was seen only once. Just one base apart from a much larger clone, this may be a read error. The missing conserved phenylalanine or tryptophan at the end of this CDR3 makes a read error likely. The chain has TRBV20-1 and TRBJ2-1, with D hard to call. The CDR3 has 15 amino acids. V was shortened by 3 bases and J by 6 bases, with 18 bases between the two germline ends. Germline CDR1 DFQATT, CDR2 SNEGSKA (reference sequence). CDR3 sequence: CSASSVNTMTNEQFL. CDR3 nucleotide sequence: TGCAGTGCTAGTTCCGTCAATACGATGACCAATGAGCAGTTCTTA.

In this sample, this clonotype turned up many times. V and J are TRBV7-8 and TRBJ2-1; the match to TRBD2 covers 9 bases. Looked up from germline, CDR1 is SGHVS and CDR2 is FQNEAQ. The CDR3 has 17 residues. V was pared by 0 bases and J by 5 bases, with 8 bases of the junction left unmatched. The CDR3 DNA sequence: TGTGCCAGCAGCTTAGCGGGACTAGCTCTGAGTGACAATGAGCAGTTCTTC. This encodes CASSLAGLALSDNEQFF.

The chain is built from TRBV20-1 and TRBJ2-7; D remains ambiguous. Trimming stripped 0 bases from V and 1 base from J, with 10 bases between. Germline V gene lookup returns CDR1 DFQATT and CDR2 SNEGSKA (reference sequence). This CDR3 has 14 residues. CDR3: CSARDPGPSYEQYF. Written as DNA, the CDR3 is TGCAGTGCTAGAGACCCCGGACCGTCCTACGAGCAGTACTTC.

This chain links TRBV2 with TRBJ2-7; D remains ambiguous. Between the trimmed V and J ends, which lost 2 bases and 4 bases, there was a span of 9 bases. This CDR3 has 13 amino acids. The germline V gene encodes CDR1 SNHLY and CDR2 FYNNEI. CDR3 in DNA: TGTGCCAGCAGTGAACTTAGAGATTACGAGCAGTACTTC. Translated: CASSELRDYEQYF. Combining the CDR3 with reference TRBV2 and TRBJ2-7 gives the whole variable domain EPEVTQTPSHQVTQMGQEVILRCVPISNHLYFYWYRQILGQKVEFLVSFYNNEISEKSEIFDDQFSVERPDGSNFTLKIRSTKLEDSAMYFCASSELRDYEQYFGPGTRLTVT.

This clonotype was detected a few times. The chain couples TRBV4-1 to TRBJ1-2, with 8 bases that match TRBD1. The CDR3 consists of 15 residues. CDR1 and CDR2 (germline): MGHRA, YSYEKL. V dropped 1 base and J dropped 5; count of bases not matched to a gene: 6. The CDR3 region is CASSQVPGQGYGYTF. The CDR3, as DNA: TGCGCCAGCAGCCAAGTTCCCGGACAGGGATATGGCTACACCTTC.

This clonotype was detected many times. The chain employs TRBV28 and TRBJ2-1, with 9 bases that match TRBD1. V was clipped by 6 bases and J by 1 base; unmatched bases: 13. Germline V gene data show CDR1 as MDHEN and CDR2 as SYDVKM. The length of the CDR3 is 18 residues. The CDR3 loop is CASSPPSSGTGSYNEQFF. As DNA, the CDR3 is TGTGCCAGCAGCCCGCCCAGCAGCGGGACAGGGTCCTACAATGAGCAGTTCTTC. The whole variable domain, filled in from reference TRBV28 and TRBJ2-1, reads DVKVTQSSRYLVKRTGEKVFLECVQDMDHENMFWYRQDPGLGLRLIYFSYDVKMKEKGDIPEGYSVSREKKERFSLILESASTNQTSMYLCASSPPSSGTGSYNEQFFGPGTRLTVL.

The rearrangement uses TRBV6-1 and TRBJ2-7; D remains ambiguous. This CDR3 has 13 residues. The germline V gene encodes CDR1 MNHNS and CDR2 SASEGT. V shed 0 bases and J shed 4 bases, with 7 bases lying between them. The CDR3 DNA sequence: TGTGCCAGCAGTGAAGCAGCGTATTACGAGCAGTACTTC. The encoded protein is CASSEAAYYEQYF.

The rearrangement joins TRBV20-1 to TRBJ1-1; 7 positions agree with TRBD1. CDR1 DFQATT and CDR2 SNEGSKA come from the germline V gene (reference sequence). CDR3 size: 14 residues. V dropped 1 base and J dropped 11; count of bases not matched to a gene: 13. The CDR3 loop is CSARVIFYRGSAFF. The DNA for the CDR3 is TGCAGTGCTAGAGTTATATTTTACAGGGGCTCTGCTTTCTTT.

About this clonotype: It may be a read error: a sequence one base away is much more abundant. The J gene is TRBJ2-2, the V gene TRBV20-1; the match to TRBD1 covers 11 bases. Germline-derived CDR1 and CDR2 are DFQATT and SNEGSKA (reference sequence). The CDR3 length is 15 residues. V was clipped by 6 bases and J by 3 bases; unmatched bases: 6. CDR3 amino acids: CSARTGGTDTGELFF. The CDR3 DNA sequence: TGCAGTGCGCGGACAGGGGGCACCGACACCGGGGAGCTGTTTTTT.

This clonotype has ten or more counts. The genes are TRBV12-3 or TRBV12-4 and TRBJ1-5, with 8 bases fitting TRBD1. The J segment lost 4 bases and the V segment lost 4 bases, leaving 9 bases of the junction unmatched. The CDR3 length is 16 residues. CDR3 sequence (DNA): TGTGCCAGCAGTTCTAAACGGGACAGGCCGAATCAGCCCCAGCATTTT. Its protein product is CASSSKRDRPNQPQHF.

This clonotype was found a few times. The chain combines TRBV28 with TRBJ2-5; D is undetermined. Between the trimmed V and J ends, which lost 5 bases and 5 bases, there was a span of 6 bases. Germline V lookup: CDR1 MDHEN, CDR2 SYDVKM. The CDR3 is made up of 11 amino acids. The CDR3 region is CASSRLETQYF. The CDR3 DNA reads TGTGCCAGCAGTCGGCTCGAGACCCAGTACTTC.

This chain uses TRBV25-1 with TRBJ2-7; D perhaps matches TRBD1 (7 bases). V was shortened by 2 bases and J by 6 bases, with 29 bases between the two germline ends. Germline CDR1 is MGHDK and CDR2 is SYGVNS. This CDR3 is built from 19 residues. CDR3 sequence reads: CASSEALGGRSGGKSEQYF. CDR3 nucleotide sequence: TGTGCCAGCAGTGAAGCCCTCGGGGGACGTTCAGGGGGTAAGAGCGAGCAGTACTTC.